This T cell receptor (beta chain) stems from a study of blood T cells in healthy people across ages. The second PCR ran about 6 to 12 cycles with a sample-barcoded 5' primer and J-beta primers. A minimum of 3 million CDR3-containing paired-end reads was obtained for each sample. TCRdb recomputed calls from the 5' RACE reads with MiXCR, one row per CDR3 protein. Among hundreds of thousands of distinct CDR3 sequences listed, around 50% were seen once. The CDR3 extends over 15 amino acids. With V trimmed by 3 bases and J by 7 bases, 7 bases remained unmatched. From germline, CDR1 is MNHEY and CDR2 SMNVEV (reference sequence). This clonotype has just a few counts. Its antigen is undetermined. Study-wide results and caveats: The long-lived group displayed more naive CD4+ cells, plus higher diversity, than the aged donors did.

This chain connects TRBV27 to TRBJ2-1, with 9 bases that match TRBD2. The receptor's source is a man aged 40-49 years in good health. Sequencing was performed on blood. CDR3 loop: CASSLGSGSWNEQFF. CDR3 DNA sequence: TGTGCCAGCAGTTTGGGTAGCGGGAGTTGGAATGAGCAGTTCTTC.